This is a list of T cell receptor beta chains from one sample in a study of graft-versus-host responses after intestinal transplantation. Assay: immunoSEQ multiplex PCR; the TCRdb copy retains only in-frame clones and omits some. The sample gives tens of thousands of clones, 80% to 95% of which show up once; 0.4% to 0.6% is in the top ten. Their specific antigens are unknown. Material: unstimulated CD8+ T cells sorted from spleen or lymph node cells, obtained before intestinal transplant. All receptors derive from a human donor who received an intestinal transplant. The CDR3 runs from the conserved cysteine through the conserved F or W. The D gene is left open where the match is weak. Clone sizes are given selectively: once, few, many, or a class where the clone is expanded.

D,size,J,V,DNA,CDR3
TRBD2,NA,TRBJ2-1,TRBV4-1,TGCGCCAGCAGCCAAGAAGGCGGGGGGGGTGAGCAGTTCTTC,CASSQEGGGGEQFF
TRBD1,NA,TRBJ1-5,TRBV7-2,TGTGCCAGCAGCTTAGATAGACAGGGTATTGATCAGCCCCAGCATTTT,CASSLDRQGIDQPQHF
NA,NA,TRBJ2-1,TRBV4-3,TGCGCCAGCAGCCAAGACAGGGTGACCTACAATGAGCAGTTCTTC,CASSQDRVTYNEQFF
NA,NA,TRBJ1-5,TRBV6-5,TGTGCCAGCAGCTCCGCAGCGGGGGAAAATCAGCCCCAGCATTTT,CASSSAAGENQPQHF
NA,NA,TRBJ1-3,TRBV7-9,TGTGCCAGCAGCTTATCCAGGTTTGTCCCTGGAAACACCATATATTTT,CASSLSRFVPGNTIYF
TRBD2,NA,TRBJ2-3,TRBV10-1,TGCGCCAGCAGTGTAGCGGGAAGCACAGATACGCAGTATTTT,CASSVAGSTDTQYF
TRBD2,NA,TRBJ2-1,TRBV19,TGTGCCAGTAGTACGCGAGCGGGAGAAGGTAATGAGCAGTTCTTC,CASSTRAGEGNEQFF
NA,NA,TRBJ1-5,TRBV23-1,TGCGCCAGCAGTCAATCAGGCACAGGTTCGTGTCAGCCCCAGCATTTT,CASSQSGTGSCQPQHF
TRBD2,NA,TRBJ2-3,TRBV27,TGTGCCAGCCACGAGGCCGGGACTAGCGGGTCAGATACGCAGTATTTT,CASHEAGTSGSDTQYF
NA,NA,TRBJ2-7,TRBV9,TGTGCCAGCAGCGTAGATTCGGGATACGAGCAGTACTTC,CASSVDSGYEQYF
TRBD1,NA,TRBJ1-2,TRBV19,TGTGCCAGTAGTCCCGGGACAGCCTATGGCTACACCTTC,CASSPGTAYGYTF
NA,NA,TRBJ2-3,TRBV5-4,TGTGCCAGCAGCCCAAGCACAGATACGCAGTATTTT,CASSPSTDTQYF
NA,NA,TRBJ2-2,TRBV5-1,TGCGCCAGCAGCAAGGGACTTGTCGCCGGGGAGCTGTTTTTT,CASSKGLVAGELFF
NA,NA,TRBJ1-5,TRBV11-2,TGTGCCAGCAGTCGCAGGTCGGATCAGCCCCAGCATTTT,CASSRRSDQPQHF
NA,once,TRBJ2-7,TRBV7-9,TGTGCCAGCAGCTTAGGCTTCAGCGAGGCCTACGAGCAGTACTTC,CASSLGFSEAYEQYF
NA,NA,TRBJ2-7,TRBV11-2,TGTGCCAGCAGCTTAGGAGGCCACGAGCAGTACTTC,CASSLGGHEQYF
NA,NA,TRBJ2-7,TRBV7-8,TGTGCCAGCAGCTTGGGGGCTGAATACGAGCAGTACTTC,CASSLGAEYEQYF
NA,NA,TRBJ1-1,TRBV29-1,TGCAGCCTAGAGACAGCGAACACTGAAGCTTTCTTT,CSLETANTEAFF
NA,NA,TRBJ1-2,TRBV5-1,TGCGCCAGCAGCTTCTCGGACAGTAACTATGGCTACACCTTC,CASSFSDSNYGYTF
NA,NA,TRBJ1-1,TRBV4-3,TGCGCCAGCAGCCAAGGGGCTTCGAACACTGAAGCTTTCTTT,CASSQGASNTEAFF
NA,few,TRBJ2-3,TRBV4-1,TGCGCCAGCAGCCAAATAGCACCAGATACGCAGTATTTT,CASSQIAPDTQYF
NA,NA,TRBJ1-5,TRBV10-3,TGTGCCATCAGTGAGTCGGGACATGGGGATCAGCCCCAGCATTTT,CAISESGHGDQPQHF
TRBD2,NA,TRBJ2-5,TRBV7-9,TGTGCCAGCAGCCCTCTCACTGGGAGGGACGAGACCCAGTACTTC,CASSPLTGRDETQYF
NA,NA,TRBJ2-1,TRBV4-1,TGCGCCAGCAGCCAAGGACAGGTTTCTACCTACAATGAGCAGTTCTTC,CASSQGQVSTYNEQFF
TRBD1,NA,TRBJ1-1,TRBV5-6,TGTGCCAGCAGCTTGGGGACAGGTACGAACACTGAAGCTTTCTTT,CASSLGTGTNTEAFF
NA,NA,TRBJ2-4,TRBV7-9,TGTGCCAGCAGCTTTTCGGAAGACCGGACAGCTCTAGCCAAAAACATTCAGTACTTC,CASSFSEDRTALAKNIQYF
NA,once,TRBJ2-4,TRBV4-3,TGCGCCAGCAGCCAGGACGGGATAGCCAAAAACATTCAGTACTTC,CASSQDGIAKNIQYF
TRBD1,once,TRBJ2-3,TRBV29-1,TGCAGCGTTGAAGGCCGACAGGGCTCAGATACGCAGTATTTT,CSVEGRQGSDTQYF
NA,NA,TRBJ2-2,TRBV6-6,TGTGCCAGCAGTTTTCCGGACACCGGGGAGCTGTTTTTT,CASSFPDTGELFF
TRBD2,NA,TRBJ2-7,TRBV6-5,TGTGCCAGCAGTAGGCTAGCGGGAGTACACGAGCAGTACTTC,CASSRLAGVHEQYF
NA,NA,TRBJ1-1,TRBV7-8,TGTGCCAGCAGCTTAGCTTTGGCAGAGAACACTGAAGCTTTCTTT,CASSLALAENTEAFF
NA,NA,TRBJ2-7,TRBV28,TGTGCCAGCGGGGAGGTACACCCGGACGAGCAGTACTTC,CASGEVHPDEQYF
NA,NA,TRBJ1-2,TRBV27,TGTGCCAGCAGTTTACAGGGGATTCTTCTGGAAGGCTACACCTTC,CASSLQGILLEGYTF
NA,NA,TRBJ1-1,TRBV30,TGTGCCTGGAGTGTGGGGGCGAACACTGAAGCTTTCTTT,CAWSVGANTEAFF
TRBD2,NA,TRBJ2-7,TRBV13,TGTGCCAGCAGCAAGGGGACTAGCGGTGAACACTACGAGCAGTACTTC,CASSKGTSGEHYEQYF
NA,NA,TRBJ2-1,TRBV9,TGTGCCAGCAGCGTAGCTACACGAGGGAGCTCCTACAATGAGCAGTTCTTC,CASSVATRGSSYNEQFF
TRBD1,NA,TRBJ1-1,TRBV5-1,TGCGCCAGCAGCGAGCGACAGGGGATGAACACTGAAGCTTTCTTT,CASSERQGMNTEAFF
NA,NA,TRBJ2-3,TRBV10-2,TGCGCCAGCAGGTACACAGATACGCAGTATTTT,CASRYTDTQYF
TRBD2,NA,TRBJ2-1,TRBV19,TGTGCCAGTAGTATAGAACTAGCGGGGGGGCTTGAGTTCTTC,CASSIELAGGLEFF
TRBD2,NA,TRBJ2-3,TRBV4-1,TGCGCCAGCAGCCTTACTAGCGGGAGTACAGATACGCAGTATTTT,CASSLTSGSTDTQYF
TRBD2,NA,TRBJ2-3,TRBV6-5,TGTGCCAGCAGTTACTCCCTAGCGGGAGAGGGGGATACGCAGTATTTT,CASSYSLAGEGDTQYF
NA,NA,TRBJ2-1,TRBV5-1,TGCGCCAGCAGCTTGTACGAGGGTTCCTACAATGAGCAGTTCTTC,CASSLYEGSYNEQFF
NA,NA,TRBJ1-2,TRBV5-4,TGTGCCACCTCCTGGGGGCGAGGCTATGGCTACACCTTC,CATSWGRGYGYTF
NA,NA,TRBJ1-2,TRBV5-1,TGCGCCAGCAGCCTGGATGACAGAGTTAACTATGGCTACACCTTC,CASSLDDRVNYGYTF
TRBD1,few,TRBJ1-6,TRBV6-5,TGTGCCAGCAGTTACTCGGGACAGGGGGGCTCACCCCTCCACTTT,CASSYSGQGGSPLHF
NA,few,TRBJ1-4,TRBV5-6,TGTGCCAGCAGCCTACTTCTGACAACTAATGAAAAACTGTTTTTT,CASSLLLTTNEKLFF
NA,NA,TRBJ1-2,TRBV27,TGTGCCAGCAGTTTCGAGCCAGGGTCGGATGGCTACACCTTC,CASSFEPGSDGYTF
NA,NA,TRBJ1-1,TRBV27,TGTGCCAGCAGTTTTGGGCCGAGCCTCAACACTGAAGCTTTCTTT,CASSFGPSLNTEAFF
TRBD1,NA,TRBJ2-3,TRBV30,TGTGCCTGGAGTGTAGGGGGCTTTCGGGGACCCGAAGATACGCAGTATTTT,CAWSVGGFRGPEDTQYF
NA,NA,TRBJ1-1,TRBV19,TGTGCCAGCGGACTCTCTGCTCCTTTTGAAGCTTTCTTT,CASGLSAPFEAFF
TRBD2,NA,TRBJ2-7,TRBV5-6,TGTGCCAGCATGGAAACCGGACTAGCGGGAGCCAACGAGCAGTACTTC,CASMETGLAGANEQYF
NA,once,TRBJ2-7,TRBV6-1,TGTGCCATTGGACCGGGGAGCTCCTACGAGCAGTACTTC,CAIGPGSSYEQYF
NA,NA,TRBJ2-7,TRBV6-1,TGTGCCAGCAGTGAACATGGGAGCGGGTACCCATCCTACGAGCAGTACTTC,CASSEHGSGYPSYEQYF
TRBD2,once,TRBJ2-1,TRBV9,TGTGCCAGCAGCTATAGCGGGGCCTACAATGAGCAGTTCTTC,CASSYSGAYNEQFF
NA,NA,TRBJ2-1,TRBV27,TGTGCCAGCAGTAGCGCAAAGTACAATGAGCAGTTCTTC,CASSSAKYNEQFF